Listed below are T cell receptor beta chains from one sample, sequenced in a study of cytomegalovirus exposure and HLA in healthy donors. TCRdb's table, derived via immunoSEQ multiplex PCR, lists solely in-frame clones and lacks some. The profile covers under 200,000 clones, with approximately 80% appearing a single time and about 5% taken by the ten largest. Sequenced material: PBMCs. The receptors here all came from a woman aged 45-65 years in good health and CMV-seropositive. CDR3s include the opening cysteine and the closing phenylalanine or tryptophan. A D gene is named only where the DNA matches it firmly. Size tells how often a clone was seen (once, few, many) or the class of an expanded clone, and some rows leave it out.

CASSLDRRSGTGELFF | TGTGCCAGCAGCTTAGACAGAAGGTCGGGGACCGGGGAGCTGTTTTTT | TRBV7-2 | - | - | 16 | TRBJ2-2
CAISHPDTDNEQFF | TGTGCCATCAGTCACCCGGACACCGACAATGAGCAGTTCTTC | TRBV10-3 | - | - | 14 | TRBJ2-1
CASSMPWSAFNEKLFF | TGTGCCAGTAGTATGCCCTGGAGTGCTTTTAATGAAAAACTGTTTTTT | TRBV19 | few | - | 16 | TRBJ1-4
CASSLYPRVLQPQHF | TGTGCCAGCAGTTTATACCCCAGGGTTCTCCAGCCCCAGCATTTT | TRBV28 | - | - | 15 | TRBJ1-5
CAIRDFSYEQYF | TGTGCCATCAGGGACTTCTCCTACGAGCAGTACTTC | TRBV10-3 | few | - | 12 | TRBJ2-7
CASSSGTGFGYTF | TGTGCCAGCAGTTCCGGGACAGGTTTTGGCTACACCTTC | TRBV2 | - | TRBD1 | 13 | TRBJ1-2
CASSWSRGTGDDQPQHF | TGTGCCAGCAGCTGGAGCCGAGGGACAGGTGACGATCAGCCCCAGCATTTT | TRBV11-2 | - | TRBD1 | 17 | TRBJ1-5
CASSPSTGTNTGELFF | TGTGCCAGCAGCCCTAGTACCGGGACAAACACCGGGGAGCTGTTTTTT | TRBV7-3 | - | - | 16 | TRBJ2-2
CASNRDRGRETQYF | TGCGCCAGCAACCGGGACAGGGGCAGAGAGACCCAGTACTTC | TRBV5-1 | - | TRBD1 | 14 | TRBJ2-5
CASSISANEKLFF | TGTGCCAGTAGTATCTCGGCTAATGAAAAACTGTTTTTT | TRBV19 | - | - | 13 | TRBJ1-4
CASRTGFETQYF | TGTGCCAGCAGGACGGGGTTCGAGACCCAGTACTTC | TRBV6-1 | once | - | 12 | TRBJ2-5
CGVSPTASYEQYF | TGCGGCGTGAGCCCCACTGCCTCCTACGAGCAGTACTTC | TRBV29-1 | - | - | 13 | TRBJ2-7
CASSYDRGGGYTF | TGTGCCAGCAGTTACGACAGGGGAGGCGGCTACACCTTC | TRBV6-6 | few | TRBD1 | 13 | TRBJ1-2
CSVKDGVYNEQFF | TGCAGCGTGAAGGACGGGGTCTACAATGAGCAGTTCTTC | TRBV29-1 | few | - | 13 | TRBJ2-1
CASSYGQNTEAFF | TGTGCCAGCAGTTACGGACAGAACACTGAAGCTTTCTTT | TRBV6-5 | - | - | 13 | TRBJ1-1
CASSVGEWTDTQYF | TGTGCCAGCAGCGTTGGGGAGTGGACAGATACGCAGTATTTT | TRBV9 | once | - | 14 | TRBJ2-3
CSSSSGSGGNTGELFF | TGTTCCAGCAGCTCGGGGAGTGGAGGGAACACCGGGGAGCTGTTTTTT | TRBV7-9 | - | - | 16 | TRBJ2-2
CASSVVGAGGLPGELFF | TGTGCCAGCAGCGTAGTAGGAGCGGGGGGCCTCCCCGGGGAGCTGTTTTTT | TRBV9 | - | TRBD2 | 17 | TRBJ2-2
CASSLLTGQGGSSYEQYF | TGTGCCAGCAGCTTATTAACGGGACAGGGGGGATCCTCCTACGAGCAGTACTTC | TRBV11-2 | - | TRBD1 | 18 | TRBJ2-7
CASSRGGGGNQPQHF | TGTGCCAGCAGTCGGGGAGGCGGTGGGAATCAGCCCCAGCATTTT | TRBV6-5 | - | - | 15 | TRBJ1-5
CASSQDGQGDTEAFF | TGTGCCAGCAGCCAAGACGGTCAGGGGGACACTGAAGCTTTCTTT | TRBV14 | - | TRBD1 | 15 | TRBJ1-1
CASSILRDSGTDTQYF | TGTGCCAGTAGTATACTCCGGGACTCGGGTACAGATACGCAGTATTTT | TRBV19 | - | - | 16 | TRBJ2-3
CASSIRSPQGAGEQFF | TGTGCCAGCAGCATCCGTTCCCCACAGGGGGCGGGTGAGCAGTTCTTC | TRBV5-6 | - | TRBD1 | 16 | TRBJ2-1
CASSQDRVGEQYF | TGCGCCAGCAGCCAAGACAGGGTAGGCGAGCAGTACTTC | TRBV4-3 | - | - | 13 | TRBJ2-7